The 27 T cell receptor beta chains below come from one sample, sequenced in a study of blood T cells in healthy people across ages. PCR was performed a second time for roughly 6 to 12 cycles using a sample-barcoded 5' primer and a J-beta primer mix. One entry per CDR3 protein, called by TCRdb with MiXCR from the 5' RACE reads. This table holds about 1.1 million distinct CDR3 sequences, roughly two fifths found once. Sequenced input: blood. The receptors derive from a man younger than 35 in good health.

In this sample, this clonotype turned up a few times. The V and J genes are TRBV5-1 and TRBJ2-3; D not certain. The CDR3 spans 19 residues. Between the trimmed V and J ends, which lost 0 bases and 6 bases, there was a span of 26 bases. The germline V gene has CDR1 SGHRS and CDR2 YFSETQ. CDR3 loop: CASSLDRKIVQAGTDTQYF. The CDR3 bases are TGCGCCAGCAGCTTGGACAGAAAAATAGTTCAGGCCGGAACGGATACGCAGTATTTT.

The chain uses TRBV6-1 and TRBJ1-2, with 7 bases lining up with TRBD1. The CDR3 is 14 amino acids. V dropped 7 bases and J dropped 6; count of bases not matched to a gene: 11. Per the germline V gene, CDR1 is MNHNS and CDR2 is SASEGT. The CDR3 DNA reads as TGTGCCAGCACTCTACGGGACAGCTATGATGGCTACACCTTC. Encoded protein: CASTLRDSYDGYTF.

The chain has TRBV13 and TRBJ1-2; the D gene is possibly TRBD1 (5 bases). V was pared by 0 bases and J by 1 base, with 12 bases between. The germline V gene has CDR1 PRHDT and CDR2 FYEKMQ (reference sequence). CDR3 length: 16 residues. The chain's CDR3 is CASSLGHTGHNYGYTF. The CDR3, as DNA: TGTGCCAGCAGCTTAGGCCATACAGGTCATAACTATGGCTACACCTTC.

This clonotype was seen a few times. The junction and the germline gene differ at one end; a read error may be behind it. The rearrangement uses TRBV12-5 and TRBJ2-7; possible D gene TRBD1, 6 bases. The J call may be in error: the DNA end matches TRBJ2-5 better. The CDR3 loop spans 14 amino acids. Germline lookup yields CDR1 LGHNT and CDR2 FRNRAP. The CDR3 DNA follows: TGTGCTAGTGCTTTGGTAGGGGGTATTGAGACCCAGTACTTC. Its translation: CASALVGGIETQYF.

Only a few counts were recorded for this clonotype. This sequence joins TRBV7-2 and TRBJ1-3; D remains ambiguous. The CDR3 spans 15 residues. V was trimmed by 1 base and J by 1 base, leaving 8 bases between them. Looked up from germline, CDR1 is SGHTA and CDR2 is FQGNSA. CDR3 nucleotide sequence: TGTGCCAGCAGCTTAGATGCTCTTTCTGGAAACACCATATATTTT. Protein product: CASSLDALSGNTIYF.

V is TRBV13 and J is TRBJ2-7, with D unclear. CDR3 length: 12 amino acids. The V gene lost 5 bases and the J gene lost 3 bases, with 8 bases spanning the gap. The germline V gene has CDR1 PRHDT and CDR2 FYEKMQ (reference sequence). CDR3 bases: TGTGCCAGCAGCCAAACAAACTACGAGCAGTACTTC. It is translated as CASSQTNYEQYF.

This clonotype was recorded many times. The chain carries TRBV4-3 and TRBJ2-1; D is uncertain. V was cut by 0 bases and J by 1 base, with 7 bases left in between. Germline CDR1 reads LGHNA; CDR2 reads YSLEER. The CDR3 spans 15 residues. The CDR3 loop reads CASSQDKGSYNEQFF. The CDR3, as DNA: TGCGCCAGCAGCCAAGATAAGGGTTCCTACAATGAGCAGTTCTTC.

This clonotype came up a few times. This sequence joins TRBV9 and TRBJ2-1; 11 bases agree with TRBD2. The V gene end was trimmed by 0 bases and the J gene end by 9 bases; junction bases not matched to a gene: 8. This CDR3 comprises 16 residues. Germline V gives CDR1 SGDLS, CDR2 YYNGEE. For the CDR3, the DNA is TGTGCCAGCAGCGTAGGAGGGGCTAGCGGGGGGTTTGAGCAGTTCTTC. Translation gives CASSVGGASGGFEQFF.

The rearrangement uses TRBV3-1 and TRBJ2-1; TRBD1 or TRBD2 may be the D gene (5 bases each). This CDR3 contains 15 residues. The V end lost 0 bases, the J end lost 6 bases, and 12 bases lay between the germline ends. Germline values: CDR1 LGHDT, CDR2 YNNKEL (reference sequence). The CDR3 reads CASSQEGPRVNEQFF. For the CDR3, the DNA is TGTGCCAGCAGCCAAGAGGGACCAAGAGTCAATGAGCAGTTCTTC.

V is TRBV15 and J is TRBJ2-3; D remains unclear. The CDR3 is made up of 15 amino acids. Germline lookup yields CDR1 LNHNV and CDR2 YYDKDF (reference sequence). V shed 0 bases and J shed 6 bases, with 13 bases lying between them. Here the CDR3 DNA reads TGTGCCACCAGCAGAGATGTAAGACTCCTCGATACGCAGTATTTT. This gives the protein CATSRDVRLLDTQYF.

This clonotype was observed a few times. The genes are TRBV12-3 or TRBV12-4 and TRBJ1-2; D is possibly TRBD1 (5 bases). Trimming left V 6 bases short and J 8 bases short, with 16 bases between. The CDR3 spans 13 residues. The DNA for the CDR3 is TGTGCCAGCAGCTGGGGACGACGAGAAGGCTACACCTTC. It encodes CASSWGRREGYTF.

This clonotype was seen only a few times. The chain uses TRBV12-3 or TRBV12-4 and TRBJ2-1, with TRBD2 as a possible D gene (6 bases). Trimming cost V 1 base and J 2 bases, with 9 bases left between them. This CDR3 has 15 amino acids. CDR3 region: CASSLGEAPYNEQFF. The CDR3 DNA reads TGTGCCAGCAGTTTAGGGGAGGCTCCCTACAATGAGCAGTTCTTC.

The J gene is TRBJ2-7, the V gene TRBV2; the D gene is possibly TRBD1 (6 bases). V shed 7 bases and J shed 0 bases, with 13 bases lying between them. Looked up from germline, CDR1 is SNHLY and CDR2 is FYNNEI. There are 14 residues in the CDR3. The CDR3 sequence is CASNSGALSYEQYF. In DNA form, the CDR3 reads TGTGCCAGCAATTCAGGGGCCCTCTCCTACGAGCAGTACTTC.

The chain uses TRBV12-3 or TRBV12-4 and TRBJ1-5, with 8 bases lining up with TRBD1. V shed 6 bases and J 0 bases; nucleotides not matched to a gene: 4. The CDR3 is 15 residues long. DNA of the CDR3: TGTGCCAGCAGACACAGGGGGAGTAGCAATCAGCCCCAGCATTTT. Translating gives CASRHRGSSNQPQHF.

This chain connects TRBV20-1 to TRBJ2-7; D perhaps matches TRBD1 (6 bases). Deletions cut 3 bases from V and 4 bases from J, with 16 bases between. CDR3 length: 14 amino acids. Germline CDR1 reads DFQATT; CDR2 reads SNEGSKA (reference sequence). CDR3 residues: CSAREPGQRYEQYF. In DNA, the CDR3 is TGCAGTGCTAGGGAACCGGGACAACGTTACGAGCAGTACTTC.

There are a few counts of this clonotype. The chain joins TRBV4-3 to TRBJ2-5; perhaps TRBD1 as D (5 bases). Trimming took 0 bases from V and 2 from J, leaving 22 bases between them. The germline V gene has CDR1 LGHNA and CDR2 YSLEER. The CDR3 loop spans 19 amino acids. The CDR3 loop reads CASSQERWGPTFSQETQYF. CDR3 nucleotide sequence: TGCGCCAGCAGCCAAGAACGATGGGGCCCAACGTTTTCTCAAGAGACCCAGTACTTC.

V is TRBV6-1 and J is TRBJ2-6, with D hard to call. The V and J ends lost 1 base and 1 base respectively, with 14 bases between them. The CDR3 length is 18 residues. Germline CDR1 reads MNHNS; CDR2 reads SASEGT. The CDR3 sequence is CASSEGPAVHSGANVLTF. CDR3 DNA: TGTGCCAGCAGTGAAGGTCCGGCAGTTCATTCTGGGGCCAACGTCCTGACTTTC.

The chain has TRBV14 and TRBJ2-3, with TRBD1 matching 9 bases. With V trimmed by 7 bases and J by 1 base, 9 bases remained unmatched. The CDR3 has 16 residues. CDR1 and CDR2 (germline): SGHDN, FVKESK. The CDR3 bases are TGTGCCAGCAACGAAAGGACAGGGGATCGCACAGATACGCAGTATTTT. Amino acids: CASNERTGDRTDTQYF.

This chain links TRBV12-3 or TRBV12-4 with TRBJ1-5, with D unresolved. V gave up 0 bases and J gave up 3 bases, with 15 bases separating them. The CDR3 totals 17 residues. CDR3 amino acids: CASSLALGQVNNQPQHF. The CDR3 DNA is TGTGCCAGCAGTTTAGCGCTTGGGCAGGTAAACAATCAGCCCCAGCATTTT.

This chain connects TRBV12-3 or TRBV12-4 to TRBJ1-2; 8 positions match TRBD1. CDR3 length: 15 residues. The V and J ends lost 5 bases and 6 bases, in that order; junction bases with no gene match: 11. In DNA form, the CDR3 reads TGTGCCAGCAGTGGGGACAGGAGTTGGCAGAATGGCTACACCTTC. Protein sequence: CASSGDRSWQNGYTF.

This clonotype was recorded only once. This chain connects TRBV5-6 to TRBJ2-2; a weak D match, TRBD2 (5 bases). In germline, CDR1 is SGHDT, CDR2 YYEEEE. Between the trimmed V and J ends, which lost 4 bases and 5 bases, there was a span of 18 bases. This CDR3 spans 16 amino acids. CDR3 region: CASSRYDVRGTGELFF. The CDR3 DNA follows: TGTGCCAGCAGCCGATACGATGTACGGGGAACCGGGGAGCTGTTTTTT.

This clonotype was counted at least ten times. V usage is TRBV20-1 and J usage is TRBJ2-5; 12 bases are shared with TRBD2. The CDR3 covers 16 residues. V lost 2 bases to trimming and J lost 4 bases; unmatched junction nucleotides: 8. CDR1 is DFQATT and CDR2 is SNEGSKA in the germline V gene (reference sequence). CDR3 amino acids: CSARPRLAGVRETQYF. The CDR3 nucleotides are TGCAGTGCTAGACCCCGACTAGCGGGGGTCAGAGAGACCCAGTACTTC.

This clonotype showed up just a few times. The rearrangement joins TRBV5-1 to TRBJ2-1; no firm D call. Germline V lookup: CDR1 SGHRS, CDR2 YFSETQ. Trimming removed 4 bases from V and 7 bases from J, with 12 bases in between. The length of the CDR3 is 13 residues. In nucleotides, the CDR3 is TGCGCCAGCAGCCCTTCCTTAAAGAATGAGCAGTTCTTC. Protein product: CASSPSLKNEQFF. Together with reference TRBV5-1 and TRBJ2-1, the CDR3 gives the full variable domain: KAGVTQTPRYLIKTRGQQVTLSCSPISGHRSVSWYQQTPGQGLQFLFEYFSETQRNKGNFPGRFSGRQFSNSRSEMNVSTLELGDSALYLCASSPSLKNEQFFGPGTRLTVL.

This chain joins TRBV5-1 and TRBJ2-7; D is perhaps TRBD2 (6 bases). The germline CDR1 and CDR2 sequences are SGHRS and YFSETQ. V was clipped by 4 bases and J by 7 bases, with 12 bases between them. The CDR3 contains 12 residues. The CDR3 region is CASSVDYNEQYF. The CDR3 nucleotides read TGCGCCAGCAGCGTGGACTACAATGAGCAGTACTTC. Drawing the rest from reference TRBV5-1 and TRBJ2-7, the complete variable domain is KAGVTQTPRYLIKTRGQQVTLSCSPISGHRSVSWYQQTPGQGLQFLFEYFSETQRNKGNFPGRFSGRQFSNSRSEMNVSTLELGDSALYLCASSVDYNEQYFGPGTRLTVT.

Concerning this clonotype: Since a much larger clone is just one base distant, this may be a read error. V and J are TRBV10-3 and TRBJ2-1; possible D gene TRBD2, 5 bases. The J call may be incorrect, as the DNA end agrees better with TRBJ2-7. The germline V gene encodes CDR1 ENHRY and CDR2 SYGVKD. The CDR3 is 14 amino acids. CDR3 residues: CAISEGLSYNEQYF. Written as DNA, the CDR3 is TGTGCCATCAGTGAGGGACTGTCCTACAATGAGCAGTACTTC.

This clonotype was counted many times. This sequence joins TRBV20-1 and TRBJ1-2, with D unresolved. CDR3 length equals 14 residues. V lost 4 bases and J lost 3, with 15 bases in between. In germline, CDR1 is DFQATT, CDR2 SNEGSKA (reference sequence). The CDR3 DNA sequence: TGCAGTGCTAAAGCCACAGCGCTCGACTATGGCTACACCTTC. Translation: CSAKATALDYGYTF.

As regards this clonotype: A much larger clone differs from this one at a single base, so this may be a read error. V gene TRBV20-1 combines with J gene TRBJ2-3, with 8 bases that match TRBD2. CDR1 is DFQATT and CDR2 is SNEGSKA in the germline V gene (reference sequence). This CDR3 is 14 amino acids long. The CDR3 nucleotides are TGCGGTGCTAGAGAACTAGCGGAGACAGATACGCAGTATTTT. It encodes CGARELAETDTQYF.